This T cell receptor beta chain was captured in a study of blood T cell repertoires in COVID-19. In Seattle, patients joined the study during active infection and were tracked longitudinally. Germline loops: CDR1 SGHRS, CDR2 YFSETQ. The CDR3 runs 17 residues. V was pared by 0 bases and J by 4 bases, with 16 bases between. The table came from immunoSEQ multiplex PCR; TCRdb's copy has only in-frame clones and leaves some out. The top ten hold roughly 13% of the sample, which has about 280,000 clones, 70% to 90% seen once. This receptor was obtained from a woman aged 65 to 85 with COVID-19, enrolled during active disease. The V gene is TRBV5-1, the J gene TRBJ2-2, with D unresolved. Material: peripheral blood. CDR3 DNA sequence: TGCGCCAGCAGCTTGGCACCCCTTGATCGAGGCACCGGGGAGCTGTTTTTT. The encoded protein is CASSLAPLDRGTGELFF.